The 29 T cell receptor beta chains reported below all come from one sample, sequenced in a study of cytomegalovirus exposure and HLA in healthy donors. The PCR contained 60 Vbeta and 13 Jbeta primers. Data came from immunoSEQ multiplex PCR; TCRdb stores just in-frame clones and leaves some out. The table includes around 62,000 clones, about three quarters detected once. Material for sequencing was PBMCs. The receptor set was obtained from a man between 35 and 55 years old in good health and CMV-seronegative.

The sample holds a few counts of this clone. The chain employs TRBV4-2 and TRBJ1-5; the D is unclear. Germline V CDR1 and CDR2: LGHNA, YNFKEQ. The V and J ends lost 0 bases and 0 bases respectively, with 9 bases between them. There are 16 residues in the CDR3. CDR3 sequence: CASSQDRRYSNQPQHF. As DNA, the CDR3 is TGTGCCAGCAGCCAAGATAGGAGGTATAGCAATCAGCCCCAGCATTTT.

V and J are TRBV25-1 and TRBJ2-1, with 9 bases lining up with TRBD2. Unmatched junction bases numbered 8, after V lost 2 bases and J lost 9 bases. Per germline, CDR1 MGHDK and CDR2 SYGVNS. The CDR3 consists of 15 residues. Here the CDR3 reads CASSERVSGSAEQFF. As DNA, the CDR3 is TGTGCCAGCAGTGAAAGGGTTAGCGGGAGCGCTGAGCAGTTCTTC.

This clone was detected a few times. The chain couples TRBV5-5 to TRBJ1-4; TRBD1 matches at 7 bases. The CDR3 totals 15 residues. Per germline, CDR1 SGHKS and CDR2 YYEKEE (reference sequence). V dropped 4 bases and J dropped 8; count of bases not matched to a gene: 11. CDR3 DNA: TGTGCCAGCAGCCTAAACAGGGGAAGAGGGGAAAAACTGTTTTTT. Its translation is CASSLNRGRGEKLFF.

The V call is TRBV11-2, the J call TRBJ2-1; a weak D match, TRBD2 (6 bases). Germline V gene data show CDR1 as SGHAT and CDR2 as FQNNGV. The CDR3 extends over 14 amino acids. V was trimmed by 4 bases and J by 7 bases, leaving 14 bases between them. The CDR3 DNA reads TGTGCCAGCAGCTACCGGGACTGGAGAAATGAGCAGTTCTTC. Translated: CASSYRDWRNEQFF.

The chain recombines TRBV5-4 with TRBJ2-7; 9 nucleotides line up with TRBD1. The length of the CDR3 is 14 residues. V lost 4 bases, J lost 7 bases, and 9 bases stayed unmatched. CDR1 SGHNT and CDR2 YYREEE come from the germline V gene (reference sequence). The DNA of the CDR3 is TGTGCCAGCAGCCTCGTACAGGGGGCGGGGGAGCAGTACTTC. This codes for CASSLVQGAGEQYF.

The chain joins TRBV6-1 to TRBJ1-1; the D is unclear. CDR1 is MNHNS and CDR2 is SASEGT in the germline V gene. V was cut by 5 bases and J by 6 bases, with 13 bases left in between. This CDR3 comprises 13 residues. CDR3 nucleotides: TGTGCCAGCAGTTCTGAGGCATTGGCTGAAGCTTTCTTT. Amino acid sequence: CASSSEALAEAFF.

The chain has TRBV7-9 and TRBJ1-3; no clear D gene. The V gene's germline CDR1 is SEHNR and CDR2 FQNEAQ (reference sequence). Trimming took 4 bases from V and 3 from J, leaving 13 bases between them. The CDR3 has 15 residues. The CDR3 sequence: CASSSDGLVGNTIYF. DNA of the CDR3: TGTGCCAGCAGCTCCGACGGGTTGGTTGGAAACACCATATATTTT.

The V and J genes are TRBV11-2 and TRBJ2-1; 7 bases are a match to TRBD2. V shed 1 base, J shed 10 bases, and the junction held 7 bases outside the gene matches. From germline, CDR1 is SGHAT and CDR2 FQNNGV. This CDR3 contains 14 residues. CDR3 sequence (DNA): TGTGCCAGCAGCTTAGCGGGAGGACCTTTCGAGCAGTTCTTC. It codes for CASSLAGGPFEQFF.

This chain links TRBV18 with TRBJ1-1; tentatively, D is TRBD1 (5 bases). Trimming left V 1 base short and J 4 bases short, with 13 bases between. The CDR3 has 15 residues. CDR1 and CDR2 (germline): KGHSH, LQKENI. CDR3 loop: CASSPRGEGSTEAFF. The CDR3 bases are TGTGCCAGCTCACCACGGGGGGAAGGTAGCACTGAAGCTTTCTTT.

The V gene is TRBV5-4, the J gene TRBJ2-3; the D gene is possibly TRBD1 (5 bases). V lost 0 bases to trimming and J lost 1 base, with 9 bases between them. The germline V gene has CDR1 SGHNT and CDR2 YYREEE (reference sequence). CDR3 length: 15 residues. CDR3 in amino acids: CASSLETARTDTQYF. The CDR3 coding sequence is TGTGCCAGCAGCTTGGAGACAGCCCGCACAGATACGCAGTATTTT.

The chain joins TRBV6-5 to TRBJ2-7, with TRBD1 identical over 9 bases. J gave up 3 bases and V 6 bases, and 9 bases lay outside the gene matches. CDR1 MNHEY and CDR2 SVGAGI come from the germline V gene. This CDR3 is 15 amino acids long. CDR3 nucleotide sequence: TGTGCCAGCAGAAGGACAGGGGCCAGCGACTACGAGCAGTACTTC. It yields the protein CASRRTGASDYEQYF.

The chain has TRBV5-1 and TRBJ2-3; TRBD2 agrees at 8 bases. J lost 4 bases, V lost 3 bases, and 7 bases had no gene match. CDR3 size: 15 residues. Per the germline V gene, CDR1 is SGHRS and CDR2 is YFSETQ. CDR3 protein: CASSYGGVDPDTQYF. Written as DNA, the CDR3 is TGCGCCAGCAGCTACGGGGGGGTTGATCCAGATACGCAGTATTTT.

V and J are TRBV4-1 and TRBJ2-7, with 9 positions matching TRBD2. This CDR3 spans 17 amino acids. Germline CDR1 is MGHRA and CDR2 is YSYEKL. The junction had 10 bases not matched to a gene; V was cut back by 0 bases and J by 4 bases. This CDR3 reads CASSQDIRLAGIYEQYF. For the CDR3, the DNA is TGCGCCAGCAGCCAAGATATTCGTCTAGCGGGGATATACGAGCAGTACTTC.

A few counts support this clone. The V call is TRBV6-1, the J call TRBJ2-3; TRBD2 matches at 11 bases. The CDR3 covers 14 residues. Germline-derived CDR1 and CDR2 are MNHNS and SASEGT. V trimming: 6 bases; J trimming: 4 bases; junction bases outside the gene matches: 3. The CDR3: CASRLAGAPDTQYF. CDR3 DNA sequence: TGTGCCAGCAGACTAGCGGGAGCCCCAGATACGCAGTATTTT.

J is TRBJ1-2 and V is TRBV28, with D possibly being TRBD1 (5 bases). Germline-derived CDR1 and CDR2 are MDHEN and SYDVKM. The germline V and J ends were trimmed by 3 bases and 12 bases, with 20 bases remaining between them. The CDR3 contains 14 residues. CDR3 protein: CASSLAGPEGWNTF. CDR3 coding DNA: TGTGCCAGCAGTTTGGCGGGACCGGAGGGATGGAACACCTTC.

The V and J genes are TRBV4-2 and TRBJ1-2, with D tentatively TRBD1 (6 bases). CDR1 and CDR2 (germline): LGHNA, YNFKEQ. The V and J ends lost 1 base and 0 bases respectively, with 9 bases between them. This CDR3 is 15 amino acids long. The CDR3 DNA sequence: TGTGCCAGCAGCCAAGGGACAGCCACTAACTATGGCTACACCTTC. It yields the protein CASSQGTATNYGYTF.

V is TRBV7-9 and J is TRBJ1-5; 7 nucleotides agree with TRBD1. In germline, CDR1 is SEHNR, CDR2 FQNEAQ (reference sequence). Unmatched junction bases numbered 4, after V lost 5 bases and J lost 0 bases. This CDR3 is 15 amino acids long. CDR3 DNA sequence: TGTGCCAGCAGCCCTGGGACAGCTAGCAATCAGCCCCAGCATTTT. This codes for CASSPGTASNQPQHF.

By sample fraction, this clone is medium-sized. The chain combines TRBV6-5 with TRBJ2-1, with 12 bases lining up with TRBD2. V dropped 4 bases and J dropped 4; count of bases not matched to a gene: 2. CDR1 and CDR2 from the germline V gene are MNHEY and SVGAGI. The length of the CDR3 is 15 residues. The chain's CDR3 is CASSSLAGGYNEQFF. Written as DNA, the CDR3 is TGTGCCAGCAGTTCACTAGCGGGAGGATACAATGAGCAGTTCTTC.

This rearrangement joins TRBV9 to TRBJ2-5; no firm D call. The CDR3 is 14 residues long. Germline-derived CDR1 and CDR2 are SGDLS and YYNGEE. Deletions cut 0 bases from V and 1 base from J, with 7 bases between. In nucleotides, the CDR3 is TGTGCCAGCAGCGTAGGTAATTCCCAAGAGACCCAGTACTTC. This translates into CASSVGNSQETQYF.

The chain employs TRBV12-5 and TRBJ2-1; TRBD2 agrees at 7 bases. Germline CDR1 LGHNT, CDR2 FRNRAP. Trimming at V came to 3 bases and at J to 3 bases, leaving 8 bases not matched to a gene. The CDR3 spans 16 residues. CDR3 loop: CASGFPPSGLYNEQFF. The CDR3 region has the DNA TGTGCTAGTGGTTTCCCCCCTAGCGGTCTCTACAATGAGCAGTTCTTC.

The chain carries TRBV6-1 and TRBJ2-7; D is possibly TRBD2 (5 bases). Trimming removed 6 bases from V and 4 bases from J, with 19 bases in between. Germline-derived CDR1 and CDR2 are MNHNS and SASEGT. The CDR3 consists of 15 residues. The CDR3 region is CASSVEGIAGYEQYF. As DNA, the CDR3 is TGTGCCAGCAGCGTAGAGGGTATCGCTGGGTACGAGCAGTACTTC.

The chain has TRBV19 and TRBJ2-7; TRBD1 aligns across 8 bases. The CDR3 length is 13 residues. V shed 9 bases and J 1 base; nucleotides not matched to a gene: 5. Germline CDR1 LNHDA, CDR2 SQIVND (reference sequence). CDR3 nucleotides: TGTGCCAGCCGGGACAGGAATTCCTACGAGCAGTACTTC. It encodes CASRDRNSYEQYF. Supplemented by reference TRBV19 and TRBJ2-7, the full variable domain reads DGGITQSPKYLFRKEGQNVTLSCEQNLNHDAMYWYRQDPGQGLRLIYYSQIVNDFQKGDIAEGYSVSREKKESFPLTVTSAQKNPTAFYLCASRDRNSYEQYFGPGTRLTVT.

This clone was counted a few times. An end of the junction differs from the germline gene, which may be a read error. The chain employs TRBV6-1 and TRBJ2-5; D is possibly TRBD2 (5 bases). CDR1 is MNHNS, CDR2 SASEGT, per germline. This CDR3 contains 10 residues. CDR3 sequence (DNA): TGTGCCAGCAGTGAGCGGGCCAGGAACTTC. Its translation: CASSERARNF.

This clone was found a few times. The chain couples TRBV5-1 to TRBJ1-1, with D unclear. Germline V CDR1 and CDR2: SGHRS, YFSETQ. This CDR3 region has 13 residues. Trimming left V 4 bases short and J 9 bases short, with 16 bases between. The CDR3 reads CASSPGGRYQAFF. The CDR3 region has the DNA TGCGCCAGCAGCCCGGGAGGCAGGTACCAAGCTTTCTTT.

The V and J genes are TRBV5-3 and TRBJ2-4; 8 bases line up with TRBD2. TRBV5-3 is treated as an ORF (open reading frame) with a function not yet certain. After removal of 2 bases from V and 0 bases from J, the junction contained 4 bases not matched to a gene. The CDR3 loop spans 16 amino acids. In DNA form, the CDR3 reads TGTGCCAGAAGCTTAGTAGCGGGATTAGCCAAAAACATTCAGTACTTC. It encodes CARSLVAGLAKNIQYF.

V and J are TRBV7-3 and TRBJ2-7, with 13 bases matching TRBD2. Per the germline V gene, CDR1 is SGHTA and CDR2 is FQGTGA. CDR3 length: 15 amino acids. J was trimmed by 4 bases and V by 5 bases; bases with no gene match: 5. CDR3 loop: CASSPTSGGPYEQYF. CDR3 bases: TGTGCCAGCAGCCCGACTAGCGGGGGGCCGTACGAGCAGTACTTC.

The V gene is TRBV18, the J gene TRBJ1-2; 7 bases are a match to TRBD1. The CDR3 is 12 amino acids. Germline trimming cut 3 bases from V and 13 bases from J; bases unmatched to any gene: 8. Germline CDR1 is KGHSH and CDR2 is LQKENI. CDR3 coding DNA: TGTGCCAGCTCACCGGGAGACAGGGCGGCCACCTTC. This codes for CASSPGDRAATF.

The genes are TRBV19 and TRBJ1-4; D possibly corresponds to TRBD1 (6 bases). Germline CDR1 is LNHDA and CDR2 is SQIVND (reference sequence). The CDR3 is 16 amino acids. V was shortened by 3 bases and J by 5 bases, with 16 bases between the two germline ends. The CDR3 here is CASSIPSQGGNEKLFF. The CDR3 DNA follows: TGTGCCAGTAGTATTCCCTCACAGGGTGGAAATGAAAAACTGTTTTTT.

This chain joins TRBV15 and TRBJ2-7; 9 bases fit TRBD2. Germline values: CDR1 LNHNV, CDR2 YYDKDF (reference sequence). The CDR3 has 16 amino acids. The V gene end was trimmed by 1 base and the J gene end by 6 bases; junction bases not matched to a gene: 10. CDR3 protein: CATSRGVAGDGGEQYF. CDR3 coding DNA: TGTGCCACCAGCAGAGGGGTAGCGGGAGATGGCGGCGAGCAGTACTTC.